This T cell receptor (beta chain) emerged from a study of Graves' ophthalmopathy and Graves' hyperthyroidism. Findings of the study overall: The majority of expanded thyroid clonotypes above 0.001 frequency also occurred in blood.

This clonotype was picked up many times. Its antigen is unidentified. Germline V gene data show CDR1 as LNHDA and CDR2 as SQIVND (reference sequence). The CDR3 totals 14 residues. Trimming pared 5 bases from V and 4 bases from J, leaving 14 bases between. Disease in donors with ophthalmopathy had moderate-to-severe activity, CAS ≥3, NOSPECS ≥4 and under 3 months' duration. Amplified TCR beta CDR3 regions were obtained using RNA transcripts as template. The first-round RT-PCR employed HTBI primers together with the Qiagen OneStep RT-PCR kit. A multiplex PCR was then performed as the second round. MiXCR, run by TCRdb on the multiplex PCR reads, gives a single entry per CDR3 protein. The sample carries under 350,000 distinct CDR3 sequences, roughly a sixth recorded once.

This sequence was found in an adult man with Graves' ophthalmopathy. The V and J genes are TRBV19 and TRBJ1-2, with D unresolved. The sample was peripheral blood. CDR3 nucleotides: TGTGCCAGTAGTTTACGGACTGAGTCCTATGGCTACACCTTC. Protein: CASSLRTESYGYTF.